The TCR beta chain described here comes from a study of blood T cells in healthy people across ages. CDR1 is SEHNR and CDR2 is FQNEAQ in the germline V gene (reference sequence). V dropped 1 base and J dropped 1 base, with 14 bases sitting between them. CDR3 length equals 17 residues. It was with a sample-barcoded 5' primer and a J-beta primer mix that a second PCR of about 7 to 12 cycles was run. Tags on each cDNA molecule came from a template-switch adaptor with 12 random nucleotides. TCRdb independently ran MiXCR on the 5' RACE reads; one entry per CDR3 protein. This sample has about 1 million distinct CDR3 sequences, with 45% found just once.

Sequenced input: blood. The gene calls are TRBV7-9 and TRBJ2-1, with D perhaps matching TRBD2 (6 bases). This sequence was found in a woman aged 55 to 70 in good health. The CDR3 sequence: CASSLGGLAHSYNEQFF. CDR3 nucleotides: TGTGCCAGCAGCTTAGGTGGGCTAGCGCATTCCTACAATGAGCAGTTCTTC.